This passage covers 9 T cell receptor beta chains from one sample sequenced in a study of regulatory T cells in long-lasting Graves disease. Described time point: newly diagnosed GD, antithyroid drugs for less than 3 months. With RNA extracted from PBMCs as input, the TCR library was made. To make TCR beta libraries, researchers used iRepertoire HTBI primers and Arm-PCR of CDR3 regions. TCRdb independently ran MiXCR on the multiplex PCR reads; one entry per CDR3 protein. The sample carries 400,000 to 550,000 distinct CDR3 sequences, 15% recorded once. This same sample was also part of a study on T cells in Graves' hyperthyroidism and ophthalmopathy.

Sequenced here: peripheral blood mononuclear cells (PBMCs), sampled at new diagnosis, from a patient treated with antithyroid drugs. All receptors come from a woman aged 30 to 39 with Graves disease.

This clonotype was found many times. The chain is built from TRBV20-1 and TRBJ2-1; possibly TRBD2 for D (6 bases). V shed 6 bases and J shed 4 bases, with 16 bases lying between them. This CDR3 is built from 14 residues. CDR1 and CDR2 from the germline V gene are DFQATT and SNEGSKA (reference sequence). CDR3 loop: CSAAGREEYNEQFF. The CDR3 DNA reads as TGCAGTGCGGCAGGGCGGGAAGAGTACAATGAGCAGTTCTTC.

Only a few counts were recorded for this clonotype. The rearrangement joins TRBV7-8 to TRBJ2-1; D is unresolved. The germline gives CDR1 SGHVS, CDR2 FQNEAQ. V lost 5 bases and J lost 2, with 13 bases in between. The CDR3 has 15 amino acids. The CDR3 nucleotides are TGTGCCAGCAGCCAGCCTACTATGACCTACAATGAGCAGTTCTTC. It specifies CASSQPTMTYNEQFF.

There are many counts of this clonotype. The chain employs TRBV11-2 and TRBJ2-5, with D possibly matching TRBD2 (6 bases). Germline values: CDR1 SGHAT, CDR2 FQNNGV. The CDR3 extends over 13 amino acids. V lost 3 bases, J lost 9 bases, and 14 bases lay in between. The CDR3 region is CASSLQGRGAQYF. Written as DNA, the CDR3 is TGTGCCAGCAGCTTGCAAGGGCGGGGTGCCCAGTACTTC.

This clonotype has more than one count but fewer than ten. V usage is TRBV20-1 and J usage is TRBJ2-7; D tentatively fits TRBD1 or TRBD2 (5 bases each). Germline V gene lookup returns CDR1 DFQATT and CDR2 SNEGSKA (reference sequence). This CDR3 region has 12 residues. Trimming took off 6 bases at V and 1 base at J, with 10 bases between the two ends. CDR3 sequence (DNA): TGCAGTGCGTGGGGCGGGTCCTACGAGCAGTACTTC. It codes for CSAWGGSYEQYF.

This clonotype was seen at least ten times. The chain recombines TRBV12-3 or TRBV12-4 with TRBJ1-4, with D hard to call. This CDR3 region has 15 residues. V lost 3 bases, J lost 0 bases, and 8 bases lay in between. The CDR3 region has the DNA TGTGCCAGCAGTTTTTCCGGAACAACTAATGAAAAACTGTTTTTT. It is translated as CASSFSGTTNEKLFF.

This clonotype has at least ten counts. The J gene is TRBJ2-7, the V gene TRBV28, with D hard to call. In germline, CDR1 is MDHEN, CDR2 SYDVKM. The CDR3 covers 13 residues. V was clipped by 0 bases and J by 6 bases, with 9 bases between them. CDR3: CASSLCRVCEQYF. The CDR3 bases are TGTGCCAGCAGTTTATGTCGGGTTTGCGAGCAGTACTTC.

There are a few counts of this clonotype. A read error may explain this, as a much larger clone is one base away. V and J are TRBV12-3 or TRBV12-4 and TRBJ2-5, with 9 bases identical to TRBD1. With 4 bases clipped from V and 11 bases from J, the junction kept 14 bases outside the gene matches. The CDR3 extends over 15 amino acids. The CDR3 coding sequence is TGTGCCAGCAGTTCCGGGACAGGGCTAGGCAATGAGCAGTACTTC. Translating it yields CASSSGTGLGNEQYF.

V usage is TRBV3-1 and J usage is TRBJ1-1, with 12 bases aligning to TRBD1. Trimming took 4 bases from V and 7 from J; bases not matched to a gene: 4. CDR3 length: 14 residues. CDR1 is LGHDT, CDR2 YNNKEL, per germline (reference sequence). Here the CDR3 DNA reads TGTGCCAGCAGCCTGGGACAGGGGGCAATTGAAGCTTTCTTT. Translated, it gives CASSLGQGAIEAFF.

This chain links TRBV18 with TRBJ2-6; D is unresolved. Germline loops: CDR1 KGHSH, CDR2 LQKENI. V was clipped by 2 bases and J by 1 base, with 6 bases between them. The CDR3 contains 15 residues. The CDR3 loop is CASSPITSGANVLTF. As DNA, the CDR3 is TGTGCCAGCTCACCAATAACATCTGGGGCCAACGTCCTGACTTTC.